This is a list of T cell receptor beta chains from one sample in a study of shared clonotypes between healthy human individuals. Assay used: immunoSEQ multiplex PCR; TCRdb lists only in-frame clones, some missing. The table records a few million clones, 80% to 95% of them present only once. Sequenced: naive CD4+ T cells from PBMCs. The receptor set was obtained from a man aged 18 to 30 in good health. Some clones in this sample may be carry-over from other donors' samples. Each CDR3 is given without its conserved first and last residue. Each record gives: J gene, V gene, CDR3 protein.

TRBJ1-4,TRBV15,ATREGRMGEKLF
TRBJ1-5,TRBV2,ASSERQSNQPQH
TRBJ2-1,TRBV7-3,ASSLASFPNEQF
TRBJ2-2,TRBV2,ASSELLAGGGELF
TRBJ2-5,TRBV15,ATSRSLTSEETQY
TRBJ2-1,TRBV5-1,ASSSNLGSYNEQF
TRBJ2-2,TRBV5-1,ASSSGPAGELF
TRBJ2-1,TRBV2,ASRRSSGLAGYNEQF
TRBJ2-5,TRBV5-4,ASSPRGGSQETQY
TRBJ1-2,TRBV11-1,ASSLMPGKDHYT
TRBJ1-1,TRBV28,ASSLEAGRGF
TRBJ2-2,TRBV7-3,ASSSMGLARMAGELF
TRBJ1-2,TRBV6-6,ASSYVAAGYT
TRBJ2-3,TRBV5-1,ASSWQGPSTDTQY
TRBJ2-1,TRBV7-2,ASSLAIAGGQEQF
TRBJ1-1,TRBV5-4,ASSLAGPGLNTEAF
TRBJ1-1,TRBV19,ASTPRRANTEAF
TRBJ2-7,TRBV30,ACRQAGFYEQY
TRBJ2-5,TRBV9,ASSVTRVGETQY
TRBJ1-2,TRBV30,AWSVGGYGYT
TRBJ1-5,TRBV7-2,ASSLEGHQPQH
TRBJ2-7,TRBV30,AWRRSYEQY
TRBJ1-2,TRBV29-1,SVVGREISGYT
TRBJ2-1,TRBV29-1,SVDLSGEQF
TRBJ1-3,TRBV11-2,ASSPIRNTIY
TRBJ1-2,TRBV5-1,ASSQEAGIYGYT